This T cell receptor beta chain was captured by sequencing in a study of monozygotic twins with inflammatory bowel disease (dated by TCRdb to the late 2010s). For the study in its entirety: In total, approximately 30 monozygotic twin pairs made up the full study: 19 Danish pairs, all IBD-discordant, plus nine German pairs, of which four were IBD-concordant and five were IBD-discordant. Each individual had, on average, about 151 000 unique TCRalpha sequences and 181 000 unique TCRbeta sequences available for analysis. Disease-associated traits were sought mainly through comparisons between IBD patients and their genetically identical healthy co-twins within discordant pairs.

From each donor, an approximately 2.4 ml peripheral blood sample was collected into PAXgene tubes and kept at -80 degrees C. Without any T cell sorting, total RNA was extracted from whole blood using the PAXgene blood miRNA kit on an automated QIAcube. Deep TCRalpha and TCRbeta repertoire profiling with unique molecular barcoding was performed on peripheral blood of monozygotic twin pairs concordant or discordant for inflammatory bowel disease. For every twin pair, smoking habits were documented, and each individual was categorised as a current, former or never smoker. On this clonotype: This clone's antigen is unknown.

Library method: 5' RACE. Each TCR library was prepared from around 3.5 ug of total RNA. cDNA was synthesized with SMARTScribe reverse transcriptase in eight separate reactions per sample. During cDNA synthesis, template switching introduced unique molecular identifiers that contained a 6-nucleotide sample barcode. TCRalpha and TCRbeta cDNA was amplified by two nested PCRs of around 15 and 9 cycles, with bead purification after each PCR. Before amplification, cDNA was treated with uracil DNA-glycosylase and purified using the QIAquick PCR purification kit. The second PCR added Illumina TruSeq-compatible adapters along with sample-specific barcodes. Library quality and concentration were assessed using TapeStation and Qubit, and about 5 ng of each library was pooled. Sequencing of the pooled libraries was done on an Illumina HiSeq2500 single-index Rapid Run using custom sequencing primers and 2 x 100 bp reads. The study's own analysis went as follows. PCR and sequencing errors were corrected by UMI-based consensus assembly using MiGEC version 1.2.6. MiXCR version 2.1.1 was used to carry out V(D)J alignment, clonotype assembly and CDR3 extraction. To normalise gene usage, clonotype sharing and MAIT/NKT TCR abundance, the top 1000, 10 000 and 20 000 clonotypes in each sample were analysed. Diversity was computed as the inverse Simpson index with the vegan R package after downsampling to 27 000 UMIs. Statistical testing used paired Mann-Whitney U tests on the discordant twin pairs and applied Benjamini-Hochberg correction for multiple testing. TCRdb reprocessed the sequencing reads and holds a single record per CDR3 protein sequence, with no DNA. Here the V and J calls rest on TCRdb's processing, not on the authors' analysis. This sample's table has entries for some 200,000 distinct CDR3 sequences. The top ten clonotypes cover 1.6% of the sample.

Findings and caveats that apply to the study as a whole: IBD patients had lower TCRbeta repertoire diversity, measured by the inverse Simpson index, than their healthy co-twins. Compared with healthy twins, IBD patients had fewer clonotypes in common with other individuals, a difference most pronounced in patients showing signs of disease activity. No single strong signal or clonotype linked to IBD turned up in the results, so the idea that one exists was not supported. Differing immunosuppressive treatments among patients may have added background noise and inter-individual variability to the repertoires. Repertoire similarity did not differ between concordant and discordant twins, possibly due to limited statistical power. Different T cell subtypes could not be distinguished in the analysis.

The specimen sequenced was blood. This TCR was recovered from a human donor with ulcerative colitis or Crohn's disease, or a healthy co-twin of an affected twin (not recorded which).

The CDR3 protein is CASSLEGGRSYNSPLHF. The rearrangement joined TRBV5-1 to TRBJ1-6; TCRdb's D call, TRBD1, is unchecked because there is no DNA. The CDR3 runs 17 amino acids, cysteine and phenylalanine included. No DNA accompanies this entry. The germline V gene specifies SGHRS as CDR1 and YFSETQ as CDR2.